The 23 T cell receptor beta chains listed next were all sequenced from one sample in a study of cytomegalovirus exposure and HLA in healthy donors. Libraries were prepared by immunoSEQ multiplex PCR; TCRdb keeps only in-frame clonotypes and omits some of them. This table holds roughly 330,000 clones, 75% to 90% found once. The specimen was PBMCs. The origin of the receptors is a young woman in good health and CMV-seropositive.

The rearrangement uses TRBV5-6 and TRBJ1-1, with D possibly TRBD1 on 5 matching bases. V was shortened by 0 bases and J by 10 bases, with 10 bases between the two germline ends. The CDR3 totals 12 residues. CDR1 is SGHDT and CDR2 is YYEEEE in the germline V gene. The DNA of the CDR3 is TGTGCCAGCAGCTTGGCGGACATTGCAGCTTTCTTT. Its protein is CASSLADIAAFF.

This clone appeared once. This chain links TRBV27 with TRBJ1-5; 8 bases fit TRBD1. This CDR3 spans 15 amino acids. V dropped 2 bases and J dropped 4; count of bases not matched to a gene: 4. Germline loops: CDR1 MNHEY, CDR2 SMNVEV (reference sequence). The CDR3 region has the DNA TGTGCCAGCAGTTTACGACAGGGGCTTAATCAGCCCCAGCATTTT. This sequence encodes CASSLRQGLNQPQHF.

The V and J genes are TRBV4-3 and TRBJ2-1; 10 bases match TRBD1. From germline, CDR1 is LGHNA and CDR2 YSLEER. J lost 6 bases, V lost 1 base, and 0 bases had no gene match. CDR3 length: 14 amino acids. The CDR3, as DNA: TGCGCCAGCAGCCAAGGGGACAGGGGCAATGAGCAGTTCTTC. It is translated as CASSQGDRGNEQFF.

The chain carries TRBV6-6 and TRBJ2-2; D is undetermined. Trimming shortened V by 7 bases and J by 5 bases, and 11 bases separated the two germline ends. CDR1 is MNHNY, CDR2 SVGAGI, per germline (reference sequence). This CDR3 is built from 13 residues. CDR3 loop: CASNERRTGELFF. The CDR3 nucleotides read TGTGCCAGCAATGAGAGAAGGACCGGGGAGCTGTTTTTT.

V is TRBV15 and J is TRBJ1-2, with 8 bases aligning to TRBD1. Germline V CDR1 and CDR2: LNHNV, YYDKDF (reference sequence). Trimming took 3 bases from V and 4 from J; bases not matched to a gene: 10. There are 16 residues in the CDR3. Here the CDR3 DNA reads TGTGCCACCAGCAGGGGTCAGGGGGCGCCGATCTATGGCTACACCTTC. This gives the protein CATSRGQGAPIYGYTF.

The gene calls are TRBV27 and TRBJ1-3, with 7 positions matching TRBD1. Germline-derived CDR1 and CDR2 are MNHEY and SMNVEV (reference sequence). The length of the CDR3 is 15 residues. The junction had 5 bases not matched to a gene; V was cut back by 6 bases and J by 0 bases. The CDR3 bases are TGTGCCAGCAGACGAACAGGGGACTCTGGAAACACCATATATTTT. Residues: CASRRTGDSGNTIYF.

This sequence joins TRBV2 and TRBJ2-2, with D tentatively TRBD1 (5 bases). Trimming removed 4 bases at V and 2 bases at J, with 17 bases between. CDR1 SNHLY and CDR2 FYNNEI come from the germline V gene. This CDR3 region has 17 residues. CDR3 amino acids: CASSVRQGEQNTGELFF. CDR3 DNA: TGTGCCAGCAGTGTCAGGCAGGGCGAACAAAACACCGGGGAGCTGTTTTTT.

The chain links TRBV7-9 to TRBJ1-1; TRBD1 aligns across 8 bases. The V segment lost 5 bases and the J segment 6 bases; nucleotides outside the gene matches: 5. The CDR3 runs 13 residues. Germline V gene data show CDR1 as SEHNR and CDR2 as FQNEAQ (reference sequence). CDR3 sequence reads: CASSQQGGSEAFF. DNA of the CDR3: TGTGCCAGCAGCCAACAGGGGGGCTCTGAAGCTTTCTTT.

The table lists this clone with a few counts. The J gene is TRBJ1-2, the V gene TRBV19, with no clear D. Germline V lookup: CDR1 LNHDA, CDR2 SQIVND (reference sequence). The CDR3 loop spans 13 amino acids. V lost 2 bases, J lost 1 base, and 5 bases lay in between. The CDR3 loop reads CASSINDNYGYTF. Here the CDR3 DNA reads TGTGCCAGTAGTATAAACGATAACTATGGCTACACCTTC.

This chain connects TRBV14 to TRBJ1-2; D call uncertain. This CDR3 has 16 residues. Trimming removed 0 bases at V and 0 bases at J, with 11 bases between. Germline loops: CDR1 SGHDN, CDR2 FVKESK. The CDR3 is CASSQDLGDTNYGYTF. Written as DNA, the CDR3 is TGTGCCAGCAGCCAAGATCTTGGAGACACTAACTATGGCTACACCTTC. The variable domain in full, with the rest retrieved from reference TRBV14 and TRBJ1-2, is EAGVTQFPSHSVIEKGQTVTLRCDPISGHDNLYWYRRVMGKEIKFLLHFVKESKQDESGMPNNRFLAERTGGTYSTLKVQPAELEDSGVYFCASSQDLGDTNYGYTFGSGTRLTVV.

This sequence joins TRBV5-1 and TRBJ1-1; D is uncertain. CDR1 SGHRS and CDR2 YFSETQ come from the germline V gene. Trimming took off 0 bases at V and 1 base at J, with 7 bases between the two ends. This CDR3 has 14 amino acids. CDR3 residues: CASSLAPGNTEAFF. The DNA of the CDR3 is TGCGCCAGCAGCTTGGCACCCGGGAACACTGAAGCTTTCTTT.

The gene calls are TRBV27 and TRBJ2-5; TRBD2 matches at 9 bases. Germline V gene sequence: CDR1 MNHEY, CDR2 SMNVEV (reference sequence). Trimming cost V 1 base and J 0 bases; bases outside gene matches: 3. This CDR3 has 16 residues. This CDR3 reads CASSLYASGNQETQYF. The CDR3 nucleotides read TGTGCCAGCAGTTTATACGCTAGCGGGAACCAAGAGACCCAGTACTTC.

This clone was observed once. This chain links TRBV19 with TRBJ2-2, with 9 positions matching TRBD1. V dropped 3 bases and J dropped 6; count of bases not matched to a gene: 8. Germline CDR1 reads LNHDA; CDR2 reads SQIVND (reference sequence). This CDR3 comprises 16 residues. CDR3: CASSMGDRVFPGELFF. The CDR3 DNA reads TGTGCCAGTAGTATGGGGGACAGGGTTTTCCCCGGGGAGCTGTTTTTT.

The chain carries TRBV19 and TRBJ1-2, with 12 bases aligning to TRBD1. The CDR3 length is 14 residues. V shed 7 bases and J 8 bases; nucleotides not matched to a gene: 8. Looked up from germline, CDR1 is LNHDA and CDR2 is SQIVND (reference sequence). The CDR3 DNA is TGTGCCAGTAACAAACCGGGACAGGGGGCGGGCTACACCTTC. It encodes CASNKPGQGAGYTF.

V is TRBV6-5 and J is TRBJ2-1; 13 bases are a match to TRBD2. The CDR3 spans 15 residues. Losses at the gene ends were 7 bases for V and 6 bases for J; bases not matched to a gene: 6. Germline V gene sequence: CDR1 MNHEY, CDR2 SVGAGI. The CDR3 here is CASTPRLAGGNEQFF. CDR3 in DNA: TGTGCCAGCACCCCAAGACTAGCGGGAGGCAATGAGCAGTTCTTC.

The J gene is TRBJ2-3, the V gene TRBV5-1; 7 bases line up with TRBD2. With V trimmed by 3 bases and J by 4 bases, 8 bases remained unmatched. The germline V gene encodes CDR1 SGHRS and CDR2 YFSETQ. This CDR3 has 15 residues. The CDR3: CASSSTRLASDTQYF. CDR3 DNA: TGCGCCAGCAGCTCAACACGACTAGCTTCAGATACGCAGTATTTT. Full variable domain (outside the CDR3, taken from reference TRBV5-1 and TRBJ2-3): KAGVTQTPRYLIKTRGQQVTLSCSPISGHRSVSWYQQTPGQGLQFLFEYFSETQRNKGNFPGRFSGRQFSNSRSEMNVSTLELGDSALYLCASSSTRLASDTQYFGPGTRLTVL.

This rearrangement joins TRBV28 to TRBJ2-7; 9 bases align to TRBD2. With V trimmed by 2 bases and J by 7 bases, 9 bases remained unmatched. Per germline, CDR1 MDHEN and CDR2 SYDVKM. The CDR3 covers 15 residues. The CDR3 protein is CASSLLAGSSGEQYF. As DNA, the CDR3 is TGTGCCAGCAGTTTACTAGCGGGATCCTCAGGGGAGCAGTACTTC.

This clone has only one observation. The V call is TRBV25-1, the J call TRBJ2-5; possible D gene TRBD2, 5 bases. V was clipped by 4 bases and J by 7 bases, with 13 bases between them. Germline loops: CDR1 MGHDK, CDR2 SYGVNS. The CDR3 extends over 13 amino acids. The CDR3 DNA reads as TGTGCCAGCAGTGTTACACCCCGGGGGACCCAGTACTTC. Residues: CASSVTPRGTQYF.

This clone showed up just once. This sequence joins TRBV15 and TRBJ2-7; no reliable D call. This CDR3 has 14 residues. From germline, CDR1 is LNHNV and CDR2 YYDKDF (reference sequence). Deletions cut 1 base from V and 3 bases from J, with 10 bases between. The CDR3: CATSRGSWDYEQYF. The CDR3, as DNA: TGTGCCACCAGCAGAGGGTCCTGGGACTACGAGCAGTACTTC.

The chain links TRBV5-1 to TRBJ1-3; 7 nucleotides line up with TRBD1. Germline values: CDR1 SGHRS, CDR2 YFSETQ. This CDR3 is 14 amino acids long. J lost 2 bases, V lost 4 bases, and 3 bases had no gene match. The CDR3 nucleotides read TGCGCCAGCAGCGTAGGGACAGCTGGAAACACCATATATTTT. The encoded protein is CASSVGTAGNTIYF.

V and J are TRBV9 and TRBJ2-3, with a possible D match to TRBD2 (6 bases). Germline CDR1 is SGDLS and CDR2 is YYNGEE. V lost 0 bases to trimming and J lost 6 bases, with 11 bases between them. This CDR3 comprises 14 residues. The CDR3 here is CASSVGSLADTQYF. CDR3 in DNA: TGTGCCAGCAGCGTAGGGAGCCTAGCGGATACGCAGTATTTT.

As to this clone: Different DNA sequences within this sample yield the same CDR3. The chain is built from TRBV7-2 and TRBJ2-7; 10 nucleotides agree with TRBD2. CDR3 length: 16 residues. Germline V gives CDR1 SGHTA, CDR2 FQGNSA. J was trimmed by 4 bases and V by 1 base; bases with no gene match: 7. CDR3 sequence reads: CASSLGLAGVLYEQYF. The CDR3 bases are TGTGCCAGCAGCTTAGGGCTAGCGGGAGTATTGTACGAGCAGTACTTC.

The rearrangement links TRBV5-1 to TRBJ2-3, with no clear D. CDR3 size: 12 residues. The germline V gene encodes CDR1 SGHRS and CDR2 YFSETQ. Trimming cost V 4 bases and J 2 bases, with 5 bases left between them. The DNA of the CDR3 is TGCGCCAGCAGCCCCACCACAGATACGCAGTATTTT. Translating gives CASSPTTDTQYF.